Following are 26 T cell receptor beta chains from one sample sequenced in a study of blood T cell repertoires in COVID-19. Assay used: immunoSEQ multiplex PCR; TCRdb lists only in-frame clones, some missing. The table lists about 130,000 clones, roughly 84% of them singletons. Sequencing was carried out using peripheral blood. All receptors come from a woman of 80 years or more with acute or convalescent COVID-19.

The chain couples TRBV18 to TRBJ1-1; 7 nucleotides align to TRBD1. CDR3 size: 16 residues. The V gene end was trimmed by 3 bases and the J gene end by 1 base; junction bases not matched to a gene: 8. Germline V gene lookup returns CDR1 KGHSH and CDR2 LQKENI. The CDR3: CASSPGTASRNTEAFF. The CDR3 DNA is TGTGCCAGCTCACCGGGGACAGCCTCTCGGAACACTGAAGCTTTCTTT.

The chain is built from TRBV9 and TRBJ2-1; TRBD1 might be the D (7 bases). V gave up 1 base and J gave up 8 bases, with 16 bases separating them. This CDR3 is built from 15 residues. Germline-derived CDR1 and CDR2 are SGDLS and YYNGEE. This CDR3 is CASSVQGGDQDEQFF. The CDR3 region has the DNA TGTGCCAGCAGCGTACAGGGGGGTGATCAAGATGAGCAGTTCTTC.

The gene calls are TRBV9 and TRBJ1-2; 7 bases align to TRBD1. This CDR3 is 16 amino acids long. CDR1 and CDR2 from the germline V gene are SGDLS and YYNGEE. The trim removed 3 bases at V and 6 bases at J, leaving 14 bases unmatched. CDR3 in DNA: TGTGCCAGCAGCGCAGTTCTGGGGCAGGGGGACAATGGCTACACCTTC. Protein product: CASSAVLGQGDNGYTF.

V and J are TRBV6-7 and TRBJ2-7, with 11 bases that match TRBD2. TRBV6-7 is known as an ORF, though its function is uncertain. CDR3 length equals 21 residues. V dropped 8 bases and J dropped 0; count of bases not matched to a gene: 24. The CDR3 region has the DNA TGTGCCAGCCGCCCTATCGCCGGGACGACGATAGCGGGAGGGCACTCCTACGAGCAGTACTTC. Translated, it gives CASRPIAGTTIAGGHSYEQYF.

The chain employs TRBV19 and TRBJ1-1; possible D gene TRBD1, 5 bases. This CDR3 region has 13 residues. Germline lookup yields CDR1 LNHDA and CDR2 SQIVND (reference sequence). V was cut by 9 bases and J by 10 bases, with 21 bases left in between. CDR3 nucleotides: TGTGCCAGATTCCGGGACTCCGGGCCGGGAGCTTTCTTT. Protein: CARFRDSGPGAFF.

The chain joins TRBV5-4 to TRBJ2-3; the match to TRBD2 covers 7 bases. Per the germline V gene, CDR1 is SGHNT and CDR2 is YYREEE (reference sequence). This CDR3 is built from 17 residues. The junction had 7 bases not matched to a gene; V was cut back by 0 bases and J by 0 bases. The CDR3 DNA follows: TGTGCCAGCAGCTTGGGACTAGCACCAACTAGCACAGATACGCAGTATTTT. It is translated as CASSLGLAPTSTDTQYF. Complete variable domain (other parts from reference TRBV5-4 and TRBJ2-3): ETGVTQSPTHLIKTRGQQVTLRCSSQSGHNTVSWYQQALGQGPQFIFQYYREEENGRGNFPPRFSGLQFPNYSSELNVNALELDDSALYLCASSLGLAPTSTDTQYFGPGTRLTVL.

The chain links TRBV7-6 to TRBJ2-1; a possible D gene is TRBD2 (5 bases). The V end was cut by 2 bases, the J end by 5 bases, with 13 bases between. The CDR3 runs to 15 residues. Germline loops: CDR1 SGHVS, CDR2 FNYEAQ. The CDR3 nucleotides read TGTGCCAGCAGCTTATTGGCGGGCCCGGACAATGAGCAGTTCTTC. As protein: CASSLLAGPDNEQFF.

This chain connects TRBV27 to TRBJ1-2; TRBD1 matches at 7 bases. The CDR3 sequence is 17 residues long. The germline gives CDR1 MNHEY, CDR2 SMNVEV (reference sequence). Losses at the gene ends were 2 bases for V and 7 bases for J; bases not matched to a gene: 16. CDR3 DNA sequence: TGTGCCAGCAGTTTACGGGGCTTAGAAGGGGGCAGGAGTGGCTACACCTTC. Amino acid sequence: CASSLRGLEGGRSGYTF.

The chain combines TRBV10-3 with TRBJ1-6; 7 bases agree with TRBD1. The CDR3 is 12 residues long. V was clipped by 2 bases and J by 14 bases; unmatched bases: 3. The V gene's germline CDR1 is ENHRY and CDR2 SYGVKD. CDR3 nucleotide sequence: TGTGCCATCAGTGAGCCCGACAGGGCCCTCCACTTT. It translates to CAISEPDRALHF.

This sequence joins TRBV19 and TRBJ2-2; the match to TRBD1 covers 7 bases. Germline lookup yields CDR1 LNHDA and CDR2 SQIVND (reference sequence). J gave up 0 bases and V 4 bases, and 2 bases lay outside the gene matches. The CDR3 spans 15 residues. The CDR3 region is CASSTGTANTGELFF. The CDR3 DNA reads TGTGCCAGTAGTACCGGGACAGCGAACACCGGGGAGCTGTTTTTT.

V and J are TRBV19 and TRBJ1-1, with 8 bases fitting TRBD1. Unmatched junction bases numbered 11, after V lost 5 bases and J lost 6 bases. The CDR3 covers 15 residues. The germline CDR1 and CDR2 sequences are LNHDA and SQIVND (reference sequence). CDR3 DNA sequence: TGTGCCAGTAGTCTAAGGACAGGGACCTTCGCTGAAGCTTTCTTT. This codes for CASSLRTGTFAEAFF.

J is TRBJ2-6 and V is TRBV7-9; D perhaps matches TRBD2 (5 bases). The CDR3 consists of 12 residues. Trimming removed 10 bases from V and 9 bases from J, with 13 bases in between. Germline CDR1 is SEHNR and CDR2 is FQNEAQ (reference sequence). The CDR3 nucleotides are TGTGCCATAGGGCAGAGCGGCAACGTCCTGACTTTC. Its protein is CAIGQSGNVLTF.

The chain has TRBV3-1 (or the pseudogene TRBV3-2) and TRBJ1-4, with 10 bases that match TRBD1. The J segment lost 1 base and the V segment lost 3 bases, leaving 2 bases of the junction unmatched. The CDR3 consists of 16 residues. Germline CDR1 reads LGHDT; CDR2 reads YNNKEL (reference sequence). The CDR3 loop is CASSQGQGLTNEKLFF. The DNA for the CDR3 is TGTGCCAGCAGCCAGGGACAGGGGCTAACTAATGAAAAACTGTTTTTT.

This clone was seen a few times. The V gene is TRBV12-3 or TRBV12-4, the J gene TRBJ1-2, with D perhaps matching TRBD1 (6 bases). V was trimmed by 5 bases and J by 10 bases, leaving 14 bases between them. The CDR3 runs to 12 residues. The CDR3 protein is CASSRGQQTYTF. CDR3 nucleotides: TGTGCCAGCAGTAGAGGACAGCAGACCTACACCTTC.

This chain connects TRBV7-8 to TRBJ1-1, with TRBD1 as a possible D gene (6 bases). This CDR3 is built from 15 residues. Germline V gene lookup returns CDR1 SGHVS and CDR2 FQNEAQ. Trimming shortened V by 5 bases and J by 8 bases, and 21 bases separated the two germline ends. This CDR3 reads CASSGFQGRPNEAFF. For the CDR3, the DNA is TGTGCCAGCAGCGGATTCCAGGGGAGACCTAACGAAGCTTTCTTT.

The CDR3 region is CASSLRRSSWGTDTQYF. CDR3 nucleotide sequence: TGTGCCAGCAGCTTACGACGGTCTAGTTGGGGCACAGATACGCAGTATTTT. The J gene is TRBJ2-3, the V gene TRBV7-2; D unclear. Germline V gives CDR1 SGHTA, CDR2 FQGNSA. The CDR3 spans 17 residues. Between the trimmed V and J ends, which lost 2 bases and 1 base, there was a span of 16 bases. Variable domain in full (rest from reference TRBV7-2 and TRBJ2-3): GAGVSQSPSNKVTEKGKDVELRCDPISGHTALYWYRQSLGQGLEFLIYFQGNSAPDKSGLPSDRFSAERTGGSVSTLTIQRTQQEDSAVYLCASSLRRSSWGTDTQYFGPGTRLTVL.

V gene TRBV25-1 combines with J gene TRBJ2-2; 13 nucleotides line up with TRBD2. Losses at the gene ends were 6 bases for V and 3 bases for J; bases not matched to a gene: 10. Germline V gives CDR1 MGHDK, CDR2 SYGVNS. This CDR3 is built from 18 residues. CDR3 sequence reads: CASSREHGTSGDTGELFF. In DNA, the CDR3 is TGTGCCAGCAGCCGCGAGCACGGGACTAGCGGGGACACCGGGGAGCTGTTTTTT.

The rearrangement uses TRBV7-9 and TRBJ1-5, with 8 nucleotides matching TRBD1. Trimming cost V 1 base and J 0 bases; bases outside gene matches: 5. This CDR3 region has 17 residues. Germline CDR1 is SEHNR and CDR2 is FQNEAQ (reference sequence). This CDR3 reads CASSLDVGQASNQPQHF. DNA for the CDR3: TGTGCCAGCAGCTTAGATGTGGGACAGGCTAGCAATCAGCCCCAGCATTTT.

The table lists this clone with many counts. This rearrangement joins TRBV20-1 to TRBJ2-2, with 8 bases that match TRBD2. The CDR3 has 17 residues. Germline V gives CDR1 DFQATT, CDR2 SNEGSKA (reference sequence). Unmatched junction bases numbered 9, after V lost 3 bases and J lost 0 bases. This CDR3 reads CSASQAGSGTNTGELFF. CDR3 sequence (DNA): TGCAGTGCTAGTCAGGCTGGTAGCGGGACGAACACCGGGGAGCTGTTTTTT.

V gene TRBV6-2 or TRBV6-3 combines with J gene TRBJ2-6, with TRBD1 matching 10 bases. The CDR3 covers 16 residues. Germline CDR1 MNHEY, CDR2 SVGEGT. J gave up 1 base and V 6 bases, and 3 bases lay outside the gene matches. The CDR3 sequence is CASSRDRGSGANVLTF. The DNA of the CDR3 is TGTGCCAGCAGCCGGGACAGGGGATCTGGGGCCAACGTCCTGACTTTC.

This chain connects TRBV13 to TRBJ2-2; the D gene is possibly TRBD1 (6 bases). Germline CDR1 is PRHDT and CDR2 is FYEKMQ (reference sequence). There are 15 residues in the CDR3. V lost 3 bases and J lost 4, with 12 bases in between. CDR3 DNA: TGTGCCAGCAGCTTTACGGGACACAGCACCGGGGAGCTGTTTTTT. It is translated as CASSFTGHSTGELFF.

The rearrangement uses TRBV6-2 or TRBV6-3 and TRBJ1-4, with a tentative D call TRBD1 (6 bases). Trimming shortened V by 5 bases and J by 6 bases, and 13 bases separated the two germline ends. Germline assignment: CDR1 MNHEY and CDR2 SVGEGT. This CDR3 region has 14 residues. The CDR3 nucleotides are TGTGCCAGCAGTCCATGGGACACGTATGAAAAACTGTTTTTT. It is translated as CASSPWDTYEKLFF.

The rearrangement links TRBV6-5 to TRBJ2-5; D possibly corresponds to TRBD2 (7 bases). Per germline, CDR1 MNHEY and CDR2 SVGAGI. Trimming shortened V by 6 bases and J by 5 bases, and 13 bases separated the two germline ends. The CDR3 consists of 13 residues. The CDR3 region has the DNA TGTGCCAGCAGCTTAGGGGGGGGCGAGACCCAGTACTTC. Its translation: CASSLGGGETQYF.

The chain is built from TRBV9 and TRBJ1-4; 10 nucleotides align to TRBD1. V dropped 0 bases and J dropped 7; count of bases not matched to a gene: 6. The CDR3 length is 16 residues. The V gene's germline CDR1 is SGDLS and CDR2 YYNGEE. The DNA for the CDR3 is TGTGCCAGCAGCGTAGGTGTACGGGACAGGGGTGAAAAACTGTTTTTT. Protein sequence: CASSVGVRDRGEKLFF.

This clone is a singleton in its sample. Other DNA sequences in this sample translate to the same CDR3. This chain links TRBV9 with TRBJ2-5; 9 nucleotides line up with TRBD2. The V gene end was trimmed by 0 bases and the J gene end by 4 bases; junction bases not matched to a gene: 4. CDR1 is SGDLS and CDR2 is YYNGEE in the germline V gene. This CDR3 spans 15 amino acids. The CDR3 nucleotides are TGTGCCAGCAGCGTAGATAGCGGGAGAGGAGAGACCCAGTACTTC. This gives the protein CASSVDSGRGETQYF.

This clone has more than one count but fewer than ten. The rearrangement joins TRBV4-1 to TRBJ2-5, with 10 bases fitting TRBD1. Trimming cost V 5 bases and J 5 bases; bases outside gene matches: 11. The germline gives CDR1 MGHRA, CDR2 YSYEKL. This CDR3 has 16 amino acids. In DNA form, the CDR3 reads TGCGCCAGCAGCGACCGGGACAGGGGCATGGGGGAGACCCAGTACTTC. It encodes CASSDRDRGMGETQYF.